These 20 T cell receptor beta chains were sequenced from one sample in a study of T cell clonality in common variable immunodeficiency. The data were produced by immunoSEQ multiplex PCR, yet TCRdb's version contains in-frame clones alone and is incomplete. The sample yields more than 55,000 clones, without any singletons. Sequencing was carried out using peripheral blood mononuclear cells. These receptors came from a person aged 18-70 years in good health.

Many counts were recorded for this clone. The CDR3 is cut off 3 residues early in the read; its end comes from the germline J gene. This chain uses TRBV5-4 with TRBJ2-5, with TRBD2 matching over 8 bases. Germline loops: CDR1 SGHNT, CDR2 YYREEE (reference sequence). The CDR3 extends over 15 amino acids. The junction had 7 bases not matched to a gene; V was cut back by 3 bases and J by 3 bases. CDR3 residues: CASSSQKAGEETQYF. The DNA read from the CDR3 is TGTGCCAGCAGCTCCCAAAAAGCGGGAGAAGAGACC.

This clone was counted ten times or more. The CDR3 goes on 3 residues after the read ends, and that part is filled in from the germline J gene. The gene calls are TRBV28 and TRBJ1-1, with D possibly TRBD1 on 6 matching bases. This CDR3 spans 14 amino acids. Germline V gene sequence: CDR1 MDHEN, CDR2 SYDVKM. V was pared by 7 bases and J by 6 bases, with 18 bases between. The CDR3 loop is CASIRRSGAPEAFF. Partial CDR3 DNA: TGTGCCAGCATCCGCCGGTCAGGGGCCCCTGAA.

This clone was counted many times. The read stops 3 residues short of the end of the CDR3; the missing end is completed from the germline J gene. This chain links TRBV20-1 with TRBJ2-2; no clear D. This CDR3 spans 14 amino acids. Germline-derived CDR1 and CDR2 are DFQATT and SNEGSKA (reference sequence). Incomplete CDR3 DNA: TGCAGTGCTAGAGATGTACAGCTCAATGAAAAG. This encodes CSARDVQLNEK. The CDR3 as a whole reads CSARDVQLNEKLFF.

This clone was seen ten or more times. The CDR3 goes on 3 residues after the read ends, and that part is filled in from the germline J gene. The rearrangement uses TRBV5-1 and TRBJ1-1; D not certain. The CDR3 runs 14 residues. Germline V lookup: CDR1 SGHRS, CDR2 YFSETQ. Trimming took off 4 bases at V and 0 bases at J, with 10 bases between the two ends. CDR3 loop: CASSPQNMNTEAFF. The CDR3 DNA, read in part, is TGCGCCAGCAGCCCACAAAACATGAACACTGAA.

The sample holds many counts of this clone. With the read ending 3 residues before the CDR3 end, the germline J gene is used to fill in that end. The rearrangement joins TRBV20-1 to TRBJ1-2; perhaps TRBD1 as D (6 bases). V lost 4 bases to trimming and J lost 2 bases, with 8 bases between them. Germline V gene sequence: CDR1 DFQATT, CDR2 SNEGSKA (reference sequence). The CDR3 sequence is 12 residues long. The CDR3 DNA, read in part, is TGCAGTGCTACAGGGGAGAACTATGGC. It encodes CSATGENYG. The complete CDR3 sequence is CSATGENYGYTF.

This clone has at least ten counts. The DNA ends 3 residues before the CDR3 does, and the rest of the CDR3 is filled in from the germline J gene. The J gene is TRBJ2-5, the V gene TRBV7-8; 7 nucleotides match TRBD2. V lost 5 bases and J lost 5; bases outside the gene matches: 5. The CDR3 loop spans 13 amino acids. Germline V gene sequence: CDR1 SGHVS, CDR2 FQNEAQ. CDR3 residues: CASSGRLAETQYF. CDR3 bases read: TGTGCCAGCAGCGGAAGACTAGCCGAGACC.

This clone was observed at least ten times. The read comes to an end 3 residues before the CDR3 does, leaving the germline J gene to fill in the end. The chain employs TRBV5-6 and TRBJ1-5, with a tentative D call TRBD1 (6 bases). There are 15 residues in the CDR3. V was shortened by 2 bases and J by 4 bases, with 13 bases between the two germline ends. CDR1 SGHDT and CDR2 YYEEEE come from the germline V gene. The CDR3 here is CASSFGNRVNQPQHF. CDR3 bases read: TGTGCCAGCAGCTTTGGGAACAGGGTGAATCAGCCC.

At least ten counts were recorded for this clone. The read is 3 residues too short to cover the CDR3 end, so that end is filled in from the germline J gene. This chain joins TRBV20-1 and TRBJ2-1, with TRBD2 as a possible D gene (5 bases). Germline V CDR1 and CDR2: DFQATT, SNEGSKA (reference sequence). The CDR3 length is 14 residues. Trimming pared 6 bases from V and 4 bases from J, leaving 16 bases between. The covered CDR3 bases are TGCAGTGCGCCATATGGACTGGTTTACAATGAG. It is translated as CSAPYGLVYNE. The full CDR3 is CSAPYGLVYNEQFF.

This clone was counted a few times. The missing CDR3 end, 3 residues past where the read stops, is filled in from the germline J gene. The chain couples TRBV20-1 to TRBJ1-1, with D possibly matching TRBD1 (6 bases). The CDR3 loop spans 14 amino acids. Germline values: CDR1 DFQATT, CDR2 SNEGSKA (reference sequence). V shed 5 bases and J shed 6 bases, with 19 bases lying between them. Incomplete CDR3 DNA: TGCAGTGCTCCCCCGGGACAAAATCAGGCTGAA. It specifies CSAPPGQNQAE. The CDR3 as a whole reads CSAPPGQNQAEAFF.

This clone was counted at least ten times. The read halts 3 residues ahead of the CDR3 end, with the missing end drawn from the germline J gene. This chain connects TRBV12-3 or TRBV12-4 to TRBJ2-7; 11 nucleotides align to TRBD2. Trimming removed 4 bases from V and 0 bases from J; junction bases left unmatched: 8. The CDR3 is 17 residues long. The part of the CDR3 DNA that was read is TGTGCCAGCAGTTCGCGGACTAGCGGGCTTTACTCCTACGAG. This sequence encodes CASSSRTSGLYSYE. The full-length CDR3 reads as CASSSRTSGLYSYEQYF.

This clone has a count of ten or more. The read ends 3 residues before the CDR3 terminus; that terminus is restored from the germline J gene. The chain joins TRBV2 to TRBJ2-1, with D perhaps TRBD2 (6 bases). Germline CDR1 and CDR2: SNHLY and FYNNEI. The CDR3 extends over 13 amino acids. Trimming removed 2 bases at V and 6 bases at J, with 8 bases between. CDR3 amino acids: CASSELASNEQFF. The CDR3 bases that were read are TGTGCCAGCAGTGAACTAGCGAGCAATGAG.

This clone occurred many times. The read halts 3 residues ahead of the CDR3 end, with the missing end drawn from the germline J gene. The chain employs TRBV19 and TRBJ2-1; TRBD1 matches 9 bases. Trimming removed 9 bases from V and 5 bases from J; junction bases left unmatched: 8. This CDR3 has 14 amino acids. CDR1 and CDR2 from the germline V gene are LNHDA and SQIVND (reference sequence). The CDR3 reads CASTRTGDNNEQFF. CDR3 DNA (partial): TGTGCCAGCACAAGGACAGGGGACAACAATGAG.

Many counts were recorded for this clone. CDR3 amino acids: CASRFSGFFYEQYF. The CDR3 bases that were read are TGTGCCAGCAGGTTCTCAGGTTTTTTCTACGAG. The genes are TRBV5-6 and TRBJ2-7, with D unclear. The read comes to an end 3 residues before the CDR3 does, leaving the germline J gene to fill in the end. This CDR3 comprises 14 residues. The ends were cut back, 5 bases at V and 3 bases at J, with 15 bases in the middle. CDR1 and CDR2 (germline): SGHDT, YYEEEE.

This clone was counted at least ten times. The read finishes 3 residues shy of the CDR3 end, and the germline J gene is used to complete it. J is TRBJ2-7 and V is TRBV20-1; 8 bases match TRBD2. The V and J ends lost 3 bases and 3 bases, in that order; junction bases with no gene match: 1. CDR1 is DFQATT and CDR2 is SNEGSKA in the germline V gene (reference sequence). The CDR3 runs to 12 residues. CDR3 amino acids: CSARSGSYEQYF. Incomplete CDR3 DNA: TGCAGTGCTAGGAGCGGGAGCTACGAG.

This clone was recorded at least ten times. The read falls 3 residues short of the CDR3 end, and the missing part is taken from the germline J gene. The rearrangement uses TRBV9 and TRBJ2-5; 11 bases are shared with TRBD2. Germline CDR1 reads SGDLS; CDR2 reads YYNGEE. The V and J ends lost 4 bases and 3 bases, in that order; junction bases with no gene match: 5. This CDR3 comprises 15 residues. CDR3 bases read: TGTGCCAGCAGCCTTATGGGACTAGCGGAAGAGACC. This translates into CASSLMGLAEET. The CDR3 reads in full as CASSLMGLAEETQYF.

This clone came up many times. The part of the CDR3 DNA that was read is TGTGCCAGCAGCGGAAACATAGCGGGAGGTGAG. It translates to CASSGNIAGGE. In full, the CDR3 reads CASSGNIAGGEQFF. The gene calls are TRBV11-3 and TRBJ2-1; 10 bases fit TRBD2. The read terminates 3 residues before the CDR3 end, so the remaining end is supplied by the germline J gene. This CDR3 contains 14 residues. Germline trimming cut 5 bases from V and 9 bases from J; bases unmatched to any gene: 7. Germline loops: CDR1 SGHNT, CDR2 YENEEA.

This clone has at least ten counts. The CDR3 end lies 3 residues beyond the end of the read and is filled in from the germline J gene. The rearrangement links TRBV5-1 to TRBJ2-2; D may be TRBD1 (6 bases). Germline V lookup: CDR1 SGHRS, CDR2 YFSETQ. V was pared by 0 bases and J by 6 bases, with 12 bases between. The CDR3 loop spans 15 amino acids. CDR3 amino acids: CASSLDRVDAGELFF. The part of the CDR3 DNA that was read is TGCGCCAGCAGCTTGGACAGGGTCGACGCCGGGGAG. The full variable domain, rest sourced from reference TRBV5-1 and TRBJ2-2, is KAGVTQTPRYLIKTRGQQVTLSCSPISGHRSVSWYQQTPGQGLQFLFEYFSETQRNKGNFPGRFSGRQFSNSRSEMNVSTLELGDSALYLCASSLDRVDAGELFFGEGSRLTVL.

This clone has only a few counts. Coverage ceases 3 residues before the CDR3 finishes, and the germline J gene fills in the end. The chain is built from TRBV6-4 and TRBJ2-5, with D perhaps matching TRBD1 (6 bases). Deletions cut 6 bases from V and 7 bases from J, with 18 bases between. Germline V gene sequence: CDR1 MRHNA, CDR2 SNTAGT. The CDR3 runs 14 residues. The chain's CDR3 is CASRGRQAKGTQYF. The sequenced part of the CDR3 DNA is TGTGCCAGCAGAGGAAGACAGGCCAAGGGGACC.

This clone has a count of ten or more. The read falls 3 residues short of the CDR3 end, and the missing part is taken from the germline J gene. This chain joins TRBV14 and TRBJ2-3; 10 bases match TRBD1. There are 14 residues in the CDR3. Germline V gives CDR1 SGHDN, CDR2 FVKESK. The V segment lost 5 bases and the J segment 4 bases; nucleotides outside the gene matches: 3. CDR3 DNA (partial): TGTGCCAGCAGCAGGACAGGGGGAGCAGATACG. Translating gives CASSRTGGADT. The complete CDR3 protein is CASSRTGGADTQYF.

There are many counts of this clone. The DNA ends 3 residues before the CDR3 does, and the rest of the CDR3 is filled in from the germline J gene. V and J are TRBV11-2 and TRBJ1-1; the D gene is possibly TRBD1 (5 bases). This CDR3 contains 13 residues. Trimming took 5 bases from V and 2 from J, leaving 9 bases between them. CDR1 SGHAT and CDR2 FQNNGV come from the germline V gene. The CDR3 sequence: CASSTQGNTEAFF. The DNA read from the CDR3 is TGTGCCAGCAGCACCCAGGGAAACACTGAA.